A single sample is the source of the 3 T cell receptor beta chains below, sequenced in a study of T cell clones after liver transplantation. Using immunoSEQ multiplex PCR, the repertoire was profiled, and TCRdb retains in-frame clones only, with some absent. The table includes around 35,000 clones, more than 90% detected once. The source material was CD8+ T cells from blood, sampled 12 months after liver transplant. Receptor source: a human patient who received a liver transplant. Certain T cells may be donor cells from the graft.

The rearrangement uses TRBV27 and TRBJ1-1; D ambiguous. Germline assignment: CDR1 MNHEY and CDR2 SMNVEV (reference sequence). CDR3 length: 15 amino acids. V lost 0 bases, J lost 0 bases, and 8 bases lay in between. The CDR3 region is CASSLSRRVNTEAFF. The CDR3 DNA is TGTGCCAGCAGTTTATCCCGACGGGTGAACACTGAAGCTTTCTTT.

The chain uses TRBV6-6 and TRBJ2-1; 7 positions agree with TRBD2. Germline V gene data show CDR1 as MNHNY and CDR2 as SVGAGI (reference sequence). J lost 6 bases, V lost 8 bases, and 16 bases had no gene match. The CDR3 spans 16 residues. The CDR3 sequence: CASQGPGGGSRNEQFF. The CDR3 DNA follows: TGTGCCAGCCAAGGGCCTGGGGGAGGGTCGCGCAATGAGCAGTTCTTC.

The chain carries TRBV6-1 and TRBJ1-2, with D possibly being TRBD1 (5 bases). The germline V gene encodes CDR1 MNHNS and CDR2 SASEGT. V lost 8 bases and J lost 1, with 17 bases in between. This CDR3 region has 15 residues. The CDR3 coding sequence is TGTGCCAGCGGCCCCCGGGGGGTTCATAACTATGGCTACACCTTC. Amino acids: CASGPRGVHNYGYTF.